Listed below are T cell receptor beta chains from one sample, sequenced in a study of T cell responses to AZD1222 COVID-19 vaccine. Using immunoSEQ multiplex PCR, the repertoire was profiled, and TCRdb retains in-frame clones only, with some absent. Of about 140,000 clones listed, roughly 84% are singletons. The starting material was peripheral blood, obtained 28 days after the second AZD1222 dose. The receptor source for this set is an adult who received the AZD1222 COVID-19 vaccine. The CDR3 runs from the conserved cysteine through the conserved F or W. The order of the fields is CDR3 length, V gene, clone size, CDR3 protein. Size is omitted from some rows. Given values are once, few, many or a class for expanded clones.

13	TRBV5-4	.	CASSSEGYSEAFF
13	TRBV5-4	.	CASSSLAGDEQFF
16	TRBV15	.	CATSSGQGAAGNTIYF
14	TRBV15	.	CATSRVASEDEQFF
12	TRBV27	.	CASSPSTDTQYF
14	TRBV15	.	CATSRGQGGGELFF
14	TRBV2	.	CASITGPAGAEAFF
12	TRBV30	.	CAWSDQGPEAFF
14	TRBV6-5	.	CASSFAGGKEKLFF
13	TRBV7-2	few	CASSLILGTEAFF
18	TRBV7-9	.	CASSSTRDTRDEKETQYF
13	TRBV11-2	.	CASTLSPGGEQYF
13	TRBV29-1	.	CSVAIVGDYGYTF
12	TRBV28	.	CASSLNTGTQYF
15	TRBV4-2	.	CASSNGDRGLETQYF
11	TRBV30	few	CAWSHTEKLFF
15	TRBV27	.	CASSSRGQGDEKLFF
16	TRBV18	.	CASSLLDRNSGNTIYF
13	TRBV2	once	CASRDRVGDTQYF
17	TRBV18	.	CASSQSAGGPNTGELFF
14	TRBV28	.	CASSLRGQITEAFF
12	TRBV3-1/TRBV3-2	few	CASGRVTGELFF
14	TRBV19	once	CASSNPQGGYEQYF